A single T cell receptor (beta chain) is shown here with its context. The record originates from a study of blood T cells in healthy people across ages. Isolation per sample recovered at least 6 million PBMCs. Germline V gene data show CDR1 as LGHNA and CDR2 as YNFKEQ. This CDR3 is built from 17 residues. The germline V and J ends were trimmed by 4 bases and 3 bases, with 21 bases remaining between them. Primed by a sample-barcoded 5' primer and a J-beta primer mix, a second PCR proceeded for about 6 to 11 cycles. TCRdb re-analysed the 5' RACE reads in MiXCR, keeping a single row per CDR3 protein. The sample lists around 850,000 distinct CDR3 sequences; roughly 35% were seen once.

The receptor was derived from a man younger than 35 in good health. The sequenced sample consisted of blood. The V and J genes are TRBV4-2 and TRBJ1-2; D is unresolved. The CDR3 DNA reads TGTGCCAGCAGCCCCTCGTTAGGCTTGCAAACCCACTATGGCTACACCTTC. It is translated as CASSPSLGLQTHYGYTF.